The 20 T cell receptor beta chains below were found in one sample sequenced in a study of CD8 T cells in ankylosing spondylitis. TCRdb re-called the 5' RACE reads with MiXCR, one entry per CDR3 protein. The data contain approximately 350,000 distinct CDR3 sequences, 20% of them singletons. The sample comprised blood, either unsorted or a sorted T cell fraction (not recorded which). These receptors were taken from a male donor with ankylosing spondylitis or in good health (not recorded which).

V and J are TRBV7-2 and TRBJ2-2; no definite D call. The CDR3 extends over 13 amino acids. Trimming shortened V by 3 bases and J by 1 base, and 3 bases separated the two germline ends. The germline V gene has CDR1 SGHTA and CDR2 FQGNSA. CDR3 sequence: CASSFRNTGELFF. For the CDR3, the DNA is TGTGCCAGCAGCTTCAGGAACACCGGGGAGCTGTTTTTT.

Only one count was recorded for this clonotype. The chain couples TRBV4-1 to TRBJ2-5, with 7 positions matching TRBD1. Trimming cost V 0 bases and J 5 bases; bases outside gene matches: 6. The germline V gene has CDR1 MGHRA and CDR2 YSYEKL. This CDR3 comprises 15 residues. The CDR3 region is CASSQDGQGVETQYF. CDR3 DNA sequence: TGCGCCAGCAGCCAAGATGGGCAGGGGGTTGAGACCCAGTACTTC.

The chain has TRBV7-9 and TRBJ2-5; 9 bases align to TRBD2. The CDR3 is made up of 16 amino acids. V was pared by 3 bases and J by 7 bases, with 12 bases of the junction left unmatched. CDR1 and CDR2 (germline): SEHNR, FQNEAQ (reference sequence). The CDR3 is CASSFGLAGGPRTQYF. In nucleotides, the CDR3 is TGTGCCAGCAGCTTTGGTCTGGCGGGGGGGCCGAGGACCCAGTACTTC.

This clonotype was detected only a few times. The chain employs TRBV14 and TRBJ2-1; a weak D match, TRBD1 (5 bases). V was shortened by 4 bases and J by 9 bases, with 16 bases between the two germline ends. The CDR3 consists of 14 residues. Germline V gene data show CDR1 as SGHDN and CDR2 as FVKESK. Here the CDR3 reads CASSPGLGMPEQFF. The CDR3 nucleotides read TGTGCCAGCAGCCCAGGGCTAGGTATGCCTGAGCAGTTCTTC.

This clonotype showed up just a few times. The CDR3 DNA follows: TGTGCCACCAGTGAGAGCGGGGGGGCCCTCAATGAGCAGTTCTTC. Translated, it gives CATSESGGALNEQFF. The chain recombines TRBV24-1 with TRBJ2-1, with TRBD2 matching 10 bases. This CDR3 region has 15 residues. Unmatched junction bases numbered 5, after V lost 4 bases and J lost 6 bases. From germline, CDR1 is KGHDR and CDR2 SFDVKD.

This chain connects TRBV3-1 to TRBJ2-7; D gene uncertain. This CDR3 is 15 amino acids long. V was pared by 0 bases and J by 3 bases, with 12 bases between. Looked up from germline, CDR1 is LGHDT and CDR2 is YNNKEL (reference sequence). The DNA of the CDR3 is TGTGCCAGCAGCCAAGACCCCTCATTAAGCTACGAGCAGTACTTC. Its protein is CASSQDPSLSYEQYF.

This chain connects TRBV6-1 to TRBJ2-5, with a weak D call TRBD1 (5 bases). The CDR3 loop spans 14 amino acids. Germline V gene data show CDR1 as MNHNS and CDR2 as SASEGT. Trimming took 0 bases from V and 2 from J, leaving 7 bases between them. CDR3 nucleotides: TGTGCCAGCAGTGAAGCGGGGCGGCAAGAGACCCAGTACTTC. It yields the protein CASSEAGRQETQYF.

The chain links TRBV12-3 or TRBV12-4 to TRBJ2-7; the D gene is possibly TRBD1 (8 bases). Trimming removed 5 bases from V and 4 bases from J, with 12 bases in between. CDR3 size: 13 residues. The CDR3 reads CASSGRDRYEQYF. CDR3 in DNA: TGTGCCAGCAGTGGGAGGGACAGGTACGAGCAGTACTTC.

The CDR3 DNA sequence: TGTGCCAGCAGCTTATGGGAGGCGCAGTTCTTC. Encoded protein: CASSLWEAQFF. The chain is built from TRBV11-2 and TRBJ2-1, with D perhaps matching TRBD2 (6 bases). Trimming removed 2 bases from V and 12 bases from J, with 8 bases in between. Germline V gene sequence: CDR1 SGHAT, CDR2 FQNNGV. There are 11 residues in the CDR3.

This chain joins TRBV5-1 and TRBJ2-1; 15 bases are shared with TRBD2. Germline V CDR1 and CDR2: SGHRS, YFSETQ. V was pared by 3 bases and J by 10 bases, with 8 bases of the junction left unmatched. The CDR3 contains 16 residues. CDR3 sequence: CASSSEPGLAGGEQFF. The CDR3 coding sequence is TGCGCCAGCAGCTCCGAACCGGGACTAGCGGGAGGAGAGCAGTTCTTC.

In this sample, this clonotype turned up a few times. This rearrangement joins TRBV4-1 to TRBJ2-2; D remains unclear. The CDR3 covers 16 residues. The germline gives CDR1 MGHRA, CDR2 YSYEKL. V lost 1 base and J lost 6, with 15 bases in between. CDR3 sequence reads: CASSQVRADSAGELFF. The CDR3 nucleotides are TGCGCCAGCAGCCAAGTACGGGCGGATTCCGCCGGGGAGCTGTTTTTT.

This chain links TRBV11-2 with TRBJ2-5; 7 nucleotides match TRBD1. Germline-derived CDR1 and CDR2 are SGHAT and FQNNGV. The CDR3 runs to 13 residues. With V trimmed by 5 bases and J by 3 bases, 3 bases remained unmatched. Here the CDR3 reads CASSDRVEETQYF. CDR3 in DNA: TGTGCCAGCAGCGACAGGGTTGAAGAGACCCAGTACTTC.

V and J are TRBV29-1 and TRBJ2-3; 12 nucleotides line up with TRBD1. Germline loops: CDR1 SQVTM, CDR2 ANQGSEA. The CDR3 totals 17 residues. Trimming cost V 7 bases and J 2 bases; bases outside gene matches: 13. The CDR3 region has the DNA TGCAGCGCCCCACTGGGACAGGGGGCACTACCCACAGATACGCAGTATTTT. Encoded protein: CSAPLGQGALPTDTQYF.

This chain joins TRBV9 and TRBJ2-7; 10 bases match TRBD2. V lost 1 base, J lost 4 bases, and 5 bases stayed unmatched. The CDR3 length is 15 residues. Germline loops: CDR1 SGDLS, CDR2 YYNGEE. The CDR3 protein is CASSVRASGGYEQYF. The CDR3 DNA reads as TGTGCCAGCAGCGTAAGGGCTAGCGGGGGTTACGAGCAGTACTTC.

This clonotype was counted only a few times. The rearrangement uses TRBV21-1 and TRBJ2-3; TRBD2, the table's D call, was not compared with the DNA. TRBV21-1 counts as a pseudogene. The CDR3 sequence is 16 residues long. The CDR3 sequence is CASSYGLAGDRDTQYF. The CDR3 DNA follows: TGTGCCAGCAGCTACGGACTAGCGGGGGACCGAGATACGCAGTATTTT.

This clonotype was picked up a small number of times. V and J are TRBV2 and TRBJ2-1; no clear D gene. The CDR3 is 15 amino acids. Germline-derived CDR1 and CDR2 are SNHLY and FYNNEI. V was clipped by 7 bases and J by 8 bases, with 21 bases between them. The CDR3 loop is CASTLIQRAFHEQFF. The CDR3, as DNA: TGTGCCAGCACCTTAATCCAAAGGGCTTTCCATGAGCAGTTCTTC.

This clonotype occurred a few times. J is TRBJ1-1 and V is TRBV10-2; 9 nucleotides match TRBD1. The CDR3 is made up of 15 amino acids. Germline V gene data show CDR1 as WSHSY and CDR2 as SAAADI. With V trimmed by 3 bases and J by 7 bases, 9 bases remained unmatched. The CDR3 here is CASSDGTGWEDEAFF. CDR3 DNA sequence: TGCGCCAGCAGTGATGGGACAGGGTGGGAGGATGAAGCTTTCTTT.

This clonotype was picked up a small number of times. The genes are TRBV11-1 and TRBJ2-5; 11 nucleotides align to TRBD2. CDR3 size: 19 residues. The germline gives CDR1 SGHAT, CDR2 FQDESV (reference sequence). The junction had 13 bases not matched to a gene; V was cut back by 4 bases and J by 0 bases. CDR3 coding DNA: TGTGCCAGCAGCTCCCCCTCGACTAGCGGGGAATGGTACCAAGAGACCCAGTACTTC. It translates to CASSSPSTSGEWYQETQYF.

The CDR3 DNA reads as TGTGCCAGCAGCGAGACAGGGGGCTTTGCAGATACGCAGTATTTT. Its translation: CASSETGGFADTQYF. The V gene is TRBV9, the J gene TRBJ2-3, with 10 bases identical to TRBD1. The CDR3 has 15 residues. V was pared by 3 bases and J by 4 bases, with 5 bases of the junction left unmatched. From germline, CDR1 is SGDLS and CDR2 YYNGEE. Variable domain in full (rest from reference TRBV9 and TRBJ2-3): DSGVTQTPKHLITATGQRVTLRCSPRSGDLSVYWYQQSLDQGLQFLIQYYNGEERAKGNILERFSAQQFPDLHSELNLSSLELGDSALYFCASSETGGFADTQYFGPGTRLTVL.

This clonotype occurred a few times. V gene TRBV20-1 combines with J gene TRBJ2-7; D not resolved. CDR3 length: 14 residues. Germline V gene data show CDR1 as DFQATT and CDR2 as SNEGSKA (reference sequence). The V end was cut by 7 bases, the J end by 0 bases, with 16 bases between. CDR3 DNA: TGCAGTGTTCCTCTGGAGAAGAGCTCCTACGAGCAGTACTTC. Its translation: CSVPLEKSSYEQYF.